Shown below are 29 T cell receptor beta chains from a single sample sequenced in a study of identical twins. TCRdb re-derived calls from the 5' RACE reads in MiXCR, one entry per CDR3 protein. The sample shows 450,000 to 500,000 distinct CDR3 sequences, around 15% of them seen only once. The sample was also linked to a second study, of yellow fever vaccine responses in identical twins.

The sample taken for sequencing was CD4+ T cells sorted from blood. These TCRs come from a young woman in good health.

This clonotype came up many times. This chain uses TRBV4-1 with TRBJ2-5; 10 bases fit TRBD1. This CDR3 is 16 amino acids long. The junction had 10 bases not matched to a gene; V was cut back by 4 bases and J by 5 bases. Per germline, CDR1 MGHRA and CDR2 YSYEKL. CDR3 nucleotides: TGCGCCAGCAGCCCCCGTATAACGGACAGGGGGGAGACCCAGTACTTC. Protein: CASSPRITDRGETQYF.

This clonotype was seen a handful of times. The chain combines TRBV6-2 or TRBV6-3 with TRBJ2-7, with a weak D call TRBD1 (6 bases). CDR1 and CDR2 (germline): MNHEY, SVGEGT. The V end was cut by 5 bases, the J end by 0 bases, with 14 bases between. This CDR3 is built from 15 residues. The chain's CDR3 is CASSNPQGYSYEQYF. CDR3 sequence (DNA): TGTGCCAGCAGTAACCCACAGGGTTACTCCTACGAGCAGTACTTC.

This clonotype was seen ten or more times. The V and J genes are TRBV20-1 and TRBJ2-5; 9 bases are shared with TRBD1. The germline gives CDR1 DFQATT, CDR2 SNEGSKA (reference sequence). The CDR3 covers 12 residues. The CDR3 reads CSARGQGETQYF. CDR3 DNA sequence: TGCAGCGCCCGAGGACAGGGGGAGACCCAGTACTTC.

This clonotype has only a few counts. This chain links TRBV3-1 with TRBJ2-3; TRBD2 aligns across 10 bases. Germline assignment: CDR1 LGHDT and CDR2 YNNKEL (reference sequence). V lost 7 bases and J lost 4; bases outside the gene matches: 5. CDR3 size: 14 residues. The CDR3 nucleotides are TGTGCCAGCACCCCTAGCGGGAGAGCAGATACGCAGTATTTT. Protein: CASTPSGRADTQYF.

This clonotype was seen only a few times. The V gene is TRBV27, the J gene TRBJ2-7; no firm D call. The germline gives CDR1 MNHEY, CDR2 SMNVEV (reference sequence). The V end lost 6 bases, the J end lost 6 bases, and 15 bases lay between the germline ends. This CDR3 has 13 residues. CDR3 DNA sequence: TGTGCCAGCAGACGGACGACAAGTAGCGAGCAGTACTTC. Protein sequence: CASRRTTSSEQYF.

J is TRBJ1-1 and V is TRBV29-1, with 9 bases fitting TRBD1. Germline values: CDR1 SQVTM, CDR2 ANQGSEA. This CDR3 has 11 amino acids. V shed 6 bases and J 5 bases; nucleotides not matched to a gene: 1. The CDR3: CSVGTGTEAFF. CDR3 sequence (DNA): TGCAGCGTAGGGACAGGGACTGAAGCTTTCTTT. The full variable domain, rest sourced from reference TRBV29-1 and TRBJ1-1, is SAVISQKPSRDICQRGTSLTIQCQVDSQVTMMFWYRQQPGQSLTLIATANQGSEATYESGFVIDKFPISRPNLTFSTLTVSNMSPEDSSIYLCSVGTGTEAFFGQGTRLTVV.

This clonotype was seen more than once but under ten times. The V gene is TRBV27, the J gene TRBJ2-5; D gene ambiguous. Germline V gives CDR1 MNHEY, CDR2 SMNVEV (reference sequence). The CDR3 contains 13 residues. V was pared by 1 base and J by 5 bases, with 8 bases between. The CDR3 sequence: CASSLLSRETQYF. The CDR3 DNA sequence: TGTGCCAGCAGTTTATTAAGCAGGGAGACCCAGTACTTC.

This clonotype was observed many times. The chain links TRBV7-6 to TRBJ2-2; tentative D call: TRBD2 (6 bases). The CDR3 extends over 16 amino acids. Trimming stripped 4 bases from V and 4 bases from J, with 16 bases between. CDR1 is SGHVS and CDR2 is FNYEAQ in the germline V gene. The CDR3 reads CASSSGGGLSTGELFF. The DNA for the CDR3 is TGTGCCAGCAGCTCCGGGGGAGGCCTTAGCACCGGGGAGCTGTTTTTT.

This clonotype was seen only a few times. V gene TRBV6-5 combines with J gene TRBJ1-2; D is perhaps TRBD1 (5 bases). The germline CDR1 and CDR2 sequences are MNHEY and SVGAGI. The V gene lost 10 bases and the J gene lost 6 bases, with 15 bases spanning the gap. This CDR3 spans 12 amino acids. This CDR3 reads CATESRVDGYTF. The CDR3 DNA is TGTGCCACCGAATCCAGGGTTGATGGCTACACCTTC.

This clonotype has only a few counts. The genes are TRBV12-3 or TRBV12-4 and TRBJ1-2; D is ambiguous. This CDR3 region has 14 residues. Trimming pared 5 bases from V and 4 bases from J, leaving 14 bases between. CDR3 residues: CASSPSGSSYGYTF. The CDR3 coding sequence is TGTGCCAGCAGTCCCTCGGGGTCGAGCTATGGCTACACCTTC.

Only a few counts were recorded for this clonotype. The chain carries TRBV4-3 and TRBJ2-2; D ambiguous. V lost 0 bases and J lost 4, with 12 bases in between. The CDR3 length is 16 residues. Looked up from germline, CDR1 is LGHNA and CDR2 is YSLEER. The CDR3 DNA sequence: TGCGCCAGCAGCCAAGAATTAACAGCAGGCACCGGGGAGCTGTTTTTT. This codes for CASSQELTAGTGELFF.

The table lists this clonotype with a few counts. The junction and the germline gene differ at one end; a read error may be behind it. The V gene is TRBV27, the J gene TRBJ2-3; D not resolved. From germline, CDR1 is MNHEY and CDR2 SMNVEV (reference sequence). This CDR3 is built from 12 residues. CDR3 sequence (DNA): TGCCCCAGACACCTTAGCACAGATACGCAGTATTTT. Its translation is CPRHLSTDTQYF.

With respect to this clonotype: A junction boundary mismatches the germline segment, possibly from a read error. The chain uses TRBV7-2 and TRBJ2-3, with 10 bases that match TRBD2. CDR3 length: 16 residues. The V gene's germline CDR1 is SGHTA and CDR2 FQGNSA. CDR3: CASSPLAGARTDTQYF. CDR3 nucleotide sequence: TGTGCCAGCAGCCCCCTAGCGGGGGCACGCACGGATACGCAGTATTTT.

This clonotype was counted at least ten times. The V and J genes are TRBV7-2 and TRBJ2-5; D is uncertain. Trimming shortened V by 8 bases and J by 5 bases, and 15 bases separated the two germline ends. In germline, CDR1 is SGHTA, CDR2 FQGNSA. The CDR3 runs 13 residues. CDR3 loop: CASGRSSIETQYF. CDR3 bases: TGTGCCAGCGGAAGATCATCGATTGAGACCCAGTACTTC.

The chain recombines TRBV28 with TRBJ2-3; no clear D gene. Germline CDR1 and CDR2: MDHEN and SYDVKM. The CDR3 consists of 16 residues. V was shortened by 8 bases and J by 2 bases, with 20 bases between the two germline ends. CDR3 in amino acids: CASCIRNGIYTDTQYF. The CDR3 bases are TGTGCCAGCTGTATCAGGAACGGCATTTACACAGATACGCAGTATTTT.

This clonotype has more than one count but fewer than ten. V is TRBV12-3 or TRBV12-4 and J is TRBJ2-7, with D hard to call. Trimming took 1 base from V and 6 from J, leaving 10 bases between them. There are 13 residues in the CDR3. The CDR3 coding sequence is TGTGCCAGCAGTTTAGGGCAAGGGTTCGAGCAGTACTTC. Protein sequence: CASSLGQGFEQYF.

This sequence joins TRBV30 and TRBJ1-2; the D gene is possibly TRBD1 (5 bases). V was clipped by 7 bases and J by 4 bases, with 16 bases between them. Germline loops: CDR1 GTSNPN, CDR2 SVGIG (reference sequence). The CDR3 length is 13 residues. The CDR3 bases are TGTGCCTCTCAGGGCGACGTGGGCTATGGCTACACCTTC. Its translation: CASQGDVGYGYTF.

This clonotype was counted a few times. The chain uses TRBV6-4 and TRBJ1-1; the match to TRBD1 covers 11 bases. CDR1 is MRHNA, CDR2 SNTAGT, per germline. J lost 5 bases, V lost 5 bases, and 7 bases had no gene match. This CDR3 is built from 15 residues. In nucleotides, the CDR3 is TGTGCCAGCAGTCCCGGGACAGGGGGATATACTGAAGCTTTCTTT. Translating gives CASSPGTGGYTEAFF.

This clonotype was observed a handful of times. This chain links TRBV11-2 with TRBJ1-2; D might be TRBD1 (6 bases). V was trimmed by 5 bases and J by 4 bases, leaving 11 bases between them. The germline CDR1 and CDR2 sequences are SGHAT and FQNNGV. CDR3 size: 13 residues. The CDR3 loop is CASSRTEGYGYTF. As DNA, the CDR3 is TGTGCCAGCAGCCGGACAGAGGGCTATGGCTACACCTTC.

This clonotype occurred a few times. This chain uses TRBV9 with TRBJ2-7; TRBD2 is a possible D gene (6 bases). V lost 7 bases and J lost 2, with 16 bases in between. This CDR3 contains 14 residues. CDR1 and CDR2 (germline): SGDLS, YYNGEE. DNA for the CDR3: TGTGCCAGCCGCCCGAGACCGGGGGCCTACGAGCAGTACTTC. Amino acids: CASRPRPGAYEQYF.

This clonotype was seen a few times. The CDR3 coding sequence is TGTGCCAGCAGCGCGCGCCTTCCGACTAGCGGGAGTCGACCGAGCTCCTACAATGAGCAGTTCTTC. This sequence encodes CASSARLPTSGSRPSSYNEQFF. The genes are TRBV9 and TRBJ2-1; 12 nucleotides agree with TRBD2. V was clipped by 3 bases and J by 0 bases; unmatched bases: 19. The CDR3 runs 22 residues. The germline CDR1 and CDR2 sequences are SGDLS and YYNGEE.

This clonotype was counted between two and nine times. The V gene is TRBV11-2, the J gene TRBJ2-3; D gene unclear. CDR1 is SGHAT and CDR2 is FQNNGV in the germline V gene. Deletions cut 4 bases from V and 1 base from J, with 21 bases between. There are 18 residues in the CDR3. The DNA of the CDR3 is TGTGCCAGCAGCTCCAATCCGGGTCCATGGCTAGGCACAGATACGCAGTATTTT. Amino acid sequence: CASSSNPGPWLGTDTQYF. Complete variable domain (other parts from reference TRBV11-2 and TRBJ2-3): EAGVAQSPRYKIIEKRQSVAFWCNPISGHATLYWYQQILGQGPKLLIQFQNNGVVDDSQLPKDRFSAERLKGVDSTLKIQPAKLEDSAVYLCASSSNPGPWLGTDTQYFGPGTRLTVL.

The chain couples TRBV5-1 to TRBJ2-7; D may be TRBD2 (6 bases). Germline assignment: CDR1 SGHRS and CDR2 YFSETQ. Trimming removed 1 base from V and 5 bases from J, with 13 bases in between. The CDR3 totals 14 residues. The CDR3 nucleotides read TGCGCCAGCAGCTTGCAGGGAGGATCCCACGAGCAGTACTTC. This sequence encodes CASSLQGGSHEQYF.

V is TRBV14 and J is TRBJ2-3, with 7 bases that match TRBD1. The CDR3 covers 15 residues. The ends lost 4 bases at V and 2 bases at J; junction bases unmatched: 6. Germline CDR1 reads SGHDN; CDR2 reads FVKESK. This chain's CDR3 is CASSLRQGYTDTQYF. Here the CDR3 DNA reads TGTGCCAGCAGCCTTAGACAGGGCTACACAGATACGCAGTATTTT. Full variable domain (rest looked up from reference TRBV14 and TRBJ2-3): EAGVTQFPSHSVIEKGQTVTLRCDPISGHDNLYWYRRVMGKEIKFLLHFVKESKQDESGMPNNRFLAERTGGTYSTLKVQPAELEDSGVYFCASSLRQGYTDTQYFGPGTRLTVL.

This chain joins TRBV27 and TRBJ2-5; 12 bases line up with TRBD2. CDR1 is MNHEY and CDR2 is SMNVEV in the germline V gene (reference sequence). The junction had 5 bases not matched to a gene; V was cut back by 0 bases and J by 6 bases. The CDR3 extends over 16 amino acids. This CDR3 is CASSLSSSGGEKTQYF. The CDR3 DNA follows: TGTGCCAGCAGTTTATCATCTAGCGGGGGGGAGAAGACCCAGTACTTC.

This clonotype was counted many times. This chain uses TRBV20-1 with TRBJ2-7; D might be TRBD1 or TRBD2, each matching 5 bases. Germline V gene data show CDR1 as DFQATT and CDR2 as SNEGSKA (reference sequence). The length of the CDR3 is 16 residues. V shed 3 bases and J shed 4 bases, with 22 bases lying between them. The CDR3 bases are TGCAGTGCTAGTGGTTATCAGGGAGCCGTTGGGTACGAGCAGTACTTC. Protein sequence: CSASGYQGAVGYEQYF.

The chain carries TRBV12-3 or TRBV12-4 and TRBJ1-5, with 7 bases matching TRBD1. The length of the CDR3 is 17 residues. The V gene end was trimmed by 2 bases and the J gene end by 1 base; junction bases not matched to a gene: 8. The CDR3 DNA is TGTGCCAGCAGTTTAAACCTCGACAGGGCGAGCAATCAGCCCCAGCATTTT. This translates into CASSLNLDRASNQPQHF.

The sample holds a few counts of this clonotype. The chain is built from TRBV30 and TRBJ2-7; D is unresolved. V lost 4 bases and J 6 bases, leaving 13 bases between the germline ends. The germline V gene encodes CDR1 GTSNPN and CDR2 SVGIG (reference sequence). The CDR3 has 12 amino acids. In DNA form, the CDR3 reads TGTGCCTGGATGCGGAGATCGGGCGAGCAGTACTTC. It specifies CAWMRRSGEQYF.

The V gene is TRBV20-1, the J gene TRBJ2-1, with 9 bases fitting TRBD2. The CDR3 length is 16 residues. The J segment lost 6 bases and the V segment lost 2 bases, leaving 11 bases of the junction unmatched. Germline V gene lookup returns CDR1 DFQATT and CDR2 SNEGSKA (reference sequence). This chain's CDR3 is CSARRSGGRTFNEQFF. The CDR3 DNA is TGCAGTGCTAGAAGAAGCGGGGGGAGAACGTTCAATGAGCAGTTCTTC.